The clone carrying this T cell receptor beta chain was seen repeatedly, ten times or more. As yet, its antigen is unknown. One end of the junction is discordant with germline, which a read error may explain. The CDR3 runs 12 residues. Germline V gene sequence: CDR1 MDHEN, CDR2 SYDVKM. Library preparation for TCR beta used quantitative 5'-RACE with molecular barcodes. From the 5' RACE reads, TCRdb called clonotypes with MiXCR, one entry per CDR3 protein. The sample holds some 130,000 distinct CDR3 sequences, 6% to 8% seen once. This specimen belongs to a study of CD8 T cells in ankylosing spondylitis. Study-level points and caveats: A TCR beta motif of under 10 highly homologous variants seemed to mark ankylosing spondylitis blood. Significant enrichment of disease-linked clones was reportedly seen in matched ankylosing spondylitis synovial fluid. Certain motif variants had earlier been reported in reactive arthritis synovial fluid and blood.

This receptor was obtained from a female donor with ankylosing spondylitis or in good health (not recorded which). Sample: blood, either unsorted or a sorted T cell fraction (not recorded which). The gene calls are TRBV28 and TRBJ2-7, with unresolved D. CDR3 protein: CASTLGSREQYF. The CDR3 bases are TGTGCCAGCACTTTAGGGTCACGGGAGCAGTACTTC.